Presented here are 20 T cell receptor beta chains from one specimen sequenced in a study of blood T cell repertoires in COVID-19. Sequenced by immunoSEQ multiplex PCR; TCRdb stores in-frame clones only, minus some. The sample includes fewer than 200,000 clones, around 83% seen only once; the top ten take 8.3%. Sequencing used peripheral blood. The origin of the receptors is a woman aged 55-70 years with COVID-19, enrolled during active disease.

CDR3 sequence (DNA): TGTGCCAGCAGCCTACGGACCAATAACAGGGGAAACCCTCCCTATGGCTACACCTTC. It translates to CASSLRTNNRGNPPYGYTF. The chain is built from TRBV7-9 and TRBJ1-2; 7 nucleotides align to TRBD1. The trim removed 5 bases at V and 4 bases at J, leaving 22 bases unmatched. Germline CDR1 SEHNR, CDR2 FQNEAQ (reference sequence). The CDR3 is made up of 19 amino acids. Together with reference TRBV7-9 and TRBJ1-2, the CDR3 gives the full variable domain: DTGVSQNPRHKITKRGQNVTFRCDPISEHNRLYWYRQTLGQGPEFLTYFQNEAQLEKSRLLSDRFSAERPKGSFSTLEIQRTEQGDSAMYLCASSLRTNNRGNPPYGYTFGSGTRLTVV.

This rearrangement joins TRBV27 to TRBJ1-5, with a possible D match to TRBD1 (5 bases). V lost 6 bases and J 1 base, leaving 16 bases between the germline ends. Germline V gives CDR1 MNHEY, CDR2 SMNVEV (reference sequence). The CDR3 has 16 amino acids. The chain's CDR3 is CASREDRRGSNQPQHF. CDR3 nucleotides: TGTGCCAGCAGAGAGGATCGAAGGGGCAGCAATCAGCCCCAGCATTTT.

The chain carries TRBV24-1 and TRBJ2-3; 11 nucleotides line up with TRBD2. The CDR3 length is 17 residues. With V trimmed by 4 bases and J by 1 base, 6 bases remained unmatched. In germline, CDR1 is KGHDR, CDR2 SFDVKD. DNA of the CDR3: TGTGCCACCAGTGAACCTTCGGGACTAGCGGGCACAGATACGCAGTATTTT. Protein: CATSEPSGLAGTDTQYF.

CDR3 region: CATSDRGAFTDTQYF. DNA of the CDR3: TGTGCCACCAGTGATCGGGGGGCCTTCACAGATACGCAGTATTTT. The chain joins TRBV24-1 to TRBJ2-3, with TRBD2 as a possible D gene (7 bases). Germline CDR1 reads KGHDR; CDR2 reads SFDVKD. The V end was cut by 3 bases, the J end by 2 bases, with 11 bases between. The CDR3 loop spans 15 amino acids.

This chain joins TRBV10-3 and TRBJ1-2; the match to TRBD1 covers 9 bases. From germline, CDR1 is ENHRY and CDR2 SYGVKD. The CDR3 is 15 amino acids. The CDR3 region is CTPRGQGNSAGGYTF. As DNA, the CDR3 is TGTACACCGAGGGGACAGGGTAATTCAGCGGGTGGCTACACCTTC.

The chain links TRBV6-5 to TRBJ2-3; weak D call: TRBD2 (5 bases). The V end was cut by 5 bases, the J end by 5 bases, with 11 bases between. The CDR3 is made up of 13 amino acids. Germline V gene lookup returns CDR1 MNHEY and CDR2 SVGAGI. CDR3: CASSPQAGDTQYF. The CDR3 DNA is TGTGCCAGCAGTCCCCAGGCGGGAGATACGCAGTATTTT.

The chain uses TRBV18 and TRBJ1-1; D is uncertain. Germline CDR1 and CDR2: KGHSH and LQKENI. CDR3 size: 17 residues. The V gene lost 2 bases and the J gene lost 5 bases, with 21 bases spanning the gap. The DNA for the CDR3 is TGTGCCAGCTCACCAAAAGCGGTGGTGGGAGGTTCGACTGAAGCTTTCTTT. Its protein product is CASSPKAVVGGSTEAFF.

The gene calls are TRBV12-3 or TRBV12-4 and TRBJ1-1; D is possibly TRBD1 (5 bases). The CDR3 spans 13 residues. Trimming removed 0 bases from V and 5 bases from J, with 7 bases in between. In DNA form, the CDR3 reads TGTGCCAGCAGTTTAGCGGAGGGGACTGAAGCTTTCTTT. This codes for CASSLAEGTEAFF.

The chain has TRBV6-5 and TRBJ1-2; 9 nucleotides agree with TRBD1. V trimming: 6 bases; J trimming: 2 bases; junction bases outside the gene matches: 4. Germline assignment: CDR1 MNHEY and CDR2 SVGAGI. This CDR3 region has 14 residues. The DNA for the CDR3 is TGTGCCAGCAGACCCGGACAGGGGAACTATGGCTACACCTTC. Translated, it gives CASRPGQGNYGYTF.

This clone was seen a few times. The chain carries TRBV9 and TRBJ2-1; D is perhaps TRBD2 (5 bases). The CDR3 totals 12 residues. The germline CDR1 and CDR2 sequences are SGDLS and YYNGEE. Deletions cut 6 bases from V and 4 bases from J, with 8 bases between. DNA for the CDR3: TGTGCCAGCAAGGGAGCTTACAATGAGCAGTTCTTC. The encoded protein is CASKGAYNEQFF.

The V gene is TRBV24-1, the J gene TRBJ1-1; the D gene is possibly TRBD1 (5 bases). There are 13 residues in the CDR3. V was trimmed by 9 bases and J by 1 base, leaving 11 bases between them. Germline V gene data show CDR1 as KGHDR and CDR2 as SFDVKD. In DNA, the CDR3 is TGTGCCACCTGCGGAGGGGCGAACACTGAAGCTTTCTTT. It yields the protein CATCGGANTEAFF.

This chain joins TRBV12-3 or TRBV12-4 and TRBJ1-1; 7 bases align to TRBD1. With 3 bases clipped from V and 9 bases from J, the junction kept 4 bases outside the gene matches. This CDR3 has 12 residues. The CDR3 is CASSLKGQKAFF. In nucleotides, the CDR3 is TGTGCCAGCAGTTTGAAGGGACAGAAAGCTTTCTTT.

The V gene is TRBV6-5, the J gene TRBJ1-1; D might be TRBD1 (6 bases). CDR3 length: 15 residues. Trimming left V 10 bases short and J 0 bases short, with 18 bases between. Germline values: CDR1 MNHEY, CDR2 SVGAGI. The CDR3 loop is CANSPTGTLNTEAFF. CDR3 DNA: TGTGCCAACTCCCCGACAGGTACCTTGAACACTGAAGCTTTCTTT.

The gene calls are TRBV15 and TRBJ1-4; possibly TRBD1 for D (5 bases). Trimming removed 3 bases at V and 5 bases at J, with 7 bases between. This CDR3 is built from 13 residues. CDR1 and CDR2 (germline): LNHNV, YYDKDF (reference sequence). CDR3 coding DNA: TGTGCCACCAGCAGGGGGGGAAATGAAAAACTGTTTTTT. Amino acids: CATSRGGNEKLFF.

The rearrangement links TRBV18 to TRBJ1-1; unclear D gene. CDR1 and CDR2 (germline): KGHSH, LQKENI. The CDR3 has 13 amino acids. Trimming removed 0 bases at V and 8 bases at J, with 10 bases between. CDR3 bases: TGTGCCAGCTCACCACCTGGCACAGCCGAAGCTTTCTTT. Translated, it gives CASSPPGTAEAFF.

The chain joins TRBV6-1 to TRBJ1-2; D is unclear. The V gene's germline CDR1 is MNHNS and CDR2 SASEGT. The length of the CDR3 is 17 residues. V lost 0 bases and J 5 bases, leaving 19 bases between the germline ends. The CDR3 DNA follows: TGTGCCAGCAGTGAAGCGAGAGGCCGAGCCCCTTTTTATGGCTACACCTTC. Its translation: CASSEARGRAPFYGYTF.

J is TRBJ2-1 and V is TRBV4-1, with a weak D call TRBD2 (5 bases). The CDR3 covers 14 residues. The V gene lost 4 bases and the J gene lost 9 bases, with 16 bases spanning the gap. Germline V CDR1 and CDR2: MGHRA, YSYEKL. Written as DNA, the CDR3 is TGCGCCAGCAGCCCGACTACCGACTACGGTGAGCAGTTCTTC. It yields the protein CASSPTTDYGEQFF.

In DNA, the CDR3 is TGTGCCAGGGGGTCCTTTGGACAGGAAGGAAACACCATATATTTT. Residues: CARGSFGQEGNTIYF. This chain joins TRBV21-1 and TRBJ1-3; the table's TRBD1 call for D was not verified on the DNA. TRBV21-1 is listed as a pseudogene. The CDR3 is 15 amino acids.

The chain employs TRBV11-3 and TRBJ2-1; possibly TRBD1 for D (6 bases). Trimming took off 3 bases at V and 2 bases at J, with 8 bases between the two ends. CDR1 is SGHNT and CDR2 is YENEEA in the germline V gene. The CDR3 totals 14 residues. In nucleotides, the CDR3 is TGTGCCAGCAGCTTCAGGGGAACCTACAATGAGCAGTTCTTC. It is translated as CASSFRGTYNEQFF. The whole variable domain, filled in from reference TRBV11-3 and TRBJ2-1, reads EAGVVQSPRYKIIEKKQPVAFWCNPISGHNTLYWYLQNLGQGPELLIRYENEEAVDDSQLPKDRFSAERLKGVDSTLKIQPAELGDSAVYLCASSFRGTYNEQFFGPGTRLTVL.

The chain links TRBV25-1 to TRBJ1-1; 7 bases match TRBD1. From germline, CDR1 is MGHDK and CDR2 SYGVNS. The CDR3 totals 15 residues. J lost 4 bases, V lost 5 bases, and 10 bases had no gene match. The DNA for the CDR3 is TGTGCCAGCAGTAAACGACAGGGTCCGCGCACTGAAGCTTTCTTT. Amino acids: CASSKRQGPRTEAFF.